The present entry profiles one TCR beta chain with its context. Using immunoSEQ multiplex PCR, the repertoire was profiled, and TCRdb retains in-frame clones only, with some absent. Here the sample spans under 6,000 clones, approximately 76% being singletons. The data were taken from a study of ipilimumab plus nivolumab after autologous stem cell transplantation. Study as a whole: Myeloma cases were transplant-naive high-risk or relapsed within 3 years post first autologous transplant.

V lost 1 base to trimming and J lost 0 bases, with 11 bases between them. The length of the CDR3 is 16 residues. Germline V gene sequence: CDR1 SGDLS, CDR2 YYNGEE. The source material was PBMCs, sampled in a trial of ipilimumab plus nivolumab as post-transplant consolidation. The chain recombines TRBV9 with TRBJ1-3; D remains unclear. The receptor comes from a male donor with multiple myeloma. The CDR3 nucleotides read TGTGCCAGCAGCGTACGATCCACGCTCTCTGGAAACACCATATATTTT. Its translation: CASSVRSTLSGNTIYF.